The clone carrying this T cell receptor (beta chain) was seen repeatedly, ten times or more. Primers targeting TRAV and TRBV primed first-strand cDNA, covering alpha and beta chains. The authors amplified TCRs for 20 PCR cycles with a constant-region primer and a V-primer adapter. By in vitro transcription, the isolated mRNA was amplified. TCRdb re-called the reads with MiXCR, one entry per CDR3 protein. Here the sample spans over 70,000 distinct CDR3 sequences, about a third being singletons. CDR1 is MNHGY, CDR2 SAAAGT, per germline. The CDR3 has 17 amino acids. V shed 2 bases, J shed 8 bases, and the junction held 11 bases outside the gene matches. The sample belongs to a study of low-dose radiotherapy and immunotherapy resistance in tumors. Study details: Patients took aspirin (300 mg orally, daily) for four cycles beginning at cycle 1 day 1.

Time point: before trial treatment. Sequences were derived from PBMCs, sampled before treatment. This chain uses TRBV6-8 with TRBJ1-6, with 8 bases that match TRBD1. The sequence derives from a female donor with ovarian cancer. This CDR3 is CASSYRLAGGNYSPLHF. CDR3 bases: TGTGCCAGCAGTTACCGTCTGGCAGGGGGCAACTATTCACCCCTCCACTTT.